This T cell receptor beta chain emerged from a study of regulatory T cells in long-lasting Graves disease. Relying on iRepertoire HTBI primers and Arm-PCR of CDR3 regions, the team built TCR beta libraries. In TCRdb, the multiplex PCR reads were re-called with MiXCR into one record per CDR3 protein. The sample lists 400,000 to 500,000 distinct CDR3 sequences; under 15% were seen once. Specified time point: newly diagnosed GD, antithyroid drugs for less than 3 months. Researchers made the TCR library from RNA that was extracted from PBMCs. Graves' disease diagnoses followed American Thyroid Association guidelines. This clonotype has at least ten counts. Its cognate antigen is unknown. Study results and limitations: Persistent Graves' patients showed reduced TCR diversity versus newly diagnosed patients.

The length of the CDR3 is 13 residues. The germline CDR1 and CDR2 sequences are SNHLY and FYNNEI. V lost 6 bases to trimming and J lost 5 bases; unmatched junction nucleotides: 2. A further study also used this sample, focusing on T cells in Graves' hyperthyroidism and ophthalmopathy. That source adds: Based on clinical symptoms, serum thyroxine and TRAb, thyroid ultrasound and orbital computed tomography, diagnoses were reached. The study used the HTBI primer set for a first-round RT-PCR of the TCR CDR3.

V is TRBV2 and J is TRBJ1-5; the match to TRBD1 covers 9 bases. The TCR originated in a woman in her 30s with Graves disease. The starting material was peripheral blood mononuclear cells (PBMCs), obtained at new diagnosis, from a patient treated with antithyroid drugs. CDR3 amino acids: CASRDRGYQPQHF. CDR3 coding DNA: TGTGCCAGCAGGGACAGGGGTTATCAGCCCCAGCATTTT.